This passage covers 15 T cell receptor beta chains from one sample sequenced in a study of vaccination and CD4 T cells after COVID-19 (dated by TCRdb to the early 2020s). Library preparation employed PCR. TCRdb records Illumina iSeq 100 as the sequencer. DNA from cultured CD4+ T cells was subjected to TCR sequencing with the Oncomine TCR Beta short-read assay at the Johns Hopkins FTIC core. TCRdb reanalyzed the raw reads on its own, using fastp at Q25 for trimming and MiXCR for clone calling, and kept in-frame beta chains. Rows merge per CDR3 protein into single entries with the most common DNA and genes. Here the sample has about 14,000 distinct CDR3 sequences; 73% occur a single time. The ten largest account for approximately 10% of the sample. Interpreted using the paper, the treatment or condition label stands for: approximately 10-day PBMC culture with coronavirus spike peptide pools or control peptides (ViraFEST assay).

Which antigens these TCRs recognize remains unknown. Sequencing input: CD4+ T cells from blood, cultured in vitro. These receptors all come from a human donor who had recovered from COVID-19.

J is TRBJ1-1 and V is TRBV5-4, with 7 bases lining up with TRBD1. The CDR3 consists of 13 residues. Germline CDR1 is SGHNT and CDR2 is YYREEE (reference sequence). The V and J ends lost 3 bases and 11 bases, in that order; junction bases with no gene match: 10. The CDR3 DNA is TGTGCCAGCAGCTGGGGGACAGACAGACCGGCTTTCTTT. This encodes CASSWGTDRPAFF. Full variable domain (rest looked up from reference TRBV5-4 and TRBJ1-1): ETGVTQSPTHLIKTRGQQVTLRCSSQSGHNTVSWYQQALGQGPQFIFQYYREEENGRGNFPPRFSGLQFPNYSSELNVNALELDDSALYLCASSWGTDRPAFFGQGTRLTVV.

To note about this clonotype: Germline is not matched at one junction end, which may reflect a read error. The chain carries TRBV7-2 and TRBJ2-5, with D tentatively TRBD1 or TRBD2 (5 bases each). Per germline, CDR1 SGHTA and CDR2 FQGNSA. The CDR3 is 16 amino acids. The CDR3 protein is CASSLRWGGGQETQYF. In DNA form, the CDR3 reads TGTGCCAGTAGCTTACGTTGGGGTGGGGGACAAGAGACCCAGTACTTC.

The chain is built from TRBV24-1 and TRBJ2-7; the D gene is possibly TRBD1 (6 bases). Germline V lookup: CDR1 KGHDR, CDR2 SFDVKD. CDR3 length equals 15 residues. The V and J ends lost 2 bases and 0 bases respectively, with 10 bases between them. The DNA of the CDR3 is TGTGCCACCAGTGATTACAGGGCAGGCTCCTACGAGCAGTACTTC. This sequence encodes CATSDYRAGSYEQYF.

The CDR3 reads CASTRTGGTKNIQYF. The CDR3 nucleotides are TGTGCCAGCACCCGGACAGGAGGGACCAAAAACATTCAGTACTTC. The chain recombines TRBV12-3 or TRBV12-4 with TRBJ2-4, with D tentatively TRBD1 (7 bases). The germline V and J ends were trimmed by 7 bases and 2 bases, with 15 bases remaining between them. This CDR3 region has 15 residues.

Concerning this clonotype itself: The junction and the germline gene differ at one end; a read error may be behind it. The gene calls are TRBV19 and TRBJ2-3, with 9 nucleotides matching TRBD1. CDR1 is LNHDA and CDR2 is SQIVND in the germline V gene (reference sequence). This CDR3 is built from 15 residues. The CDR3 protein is CSSSIKGQGTDTQYF. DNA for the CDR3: TGTTCCAGTAGTATAAAGGGACAGGGAACAGATACGCAGTATTTT.

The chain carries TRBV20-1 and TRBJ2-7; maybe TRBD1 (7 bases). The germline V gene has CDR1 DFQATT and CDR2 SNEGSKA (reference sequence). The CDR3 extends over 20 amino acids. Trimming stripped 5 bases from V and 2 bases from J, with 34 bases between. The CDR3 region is CSAPYLSTGRLRVMPYEQYF. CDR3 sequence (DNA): TGCAGTGCTCCCTACCTGTCGACAGGGAGGTTGAGAGTCATGCCCTACGAGCAGTACTTC.

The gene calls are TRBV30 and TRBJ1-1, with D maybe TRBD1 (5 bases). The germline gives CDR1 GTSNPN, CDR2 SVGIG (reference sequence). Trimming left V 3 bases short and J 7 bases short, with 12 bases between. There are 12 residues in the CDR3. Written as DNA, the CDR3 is TGTGCCTGGAGGGGGCTTGGCAGTGAAGCTTTCTTT. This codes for CAWRGLGSEAFF. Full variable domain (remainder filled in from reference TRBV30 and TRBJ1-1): SQTIHQWPATLVQPVGSPLSLECTVEGTSNPNLYWYRQAAGRGLQLLFYSVGIGQISSEVPQNLSASRPQDRQFILSSKKLLLSDSGFYLCAWRGLGSEAFFGQGTRLTVV.

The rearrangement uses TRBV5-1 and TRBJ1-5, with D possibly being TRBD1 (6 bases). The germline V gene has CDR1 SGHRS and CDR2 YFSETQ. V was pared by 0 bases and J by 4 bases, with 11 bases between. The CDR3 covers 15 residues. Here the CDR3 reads CASSLEEGGNQPQHF. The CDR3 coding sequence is TGCGCCAGCAGCTTGGAAGAGGGGGGGAATCAGCCCCAGCATTTT.

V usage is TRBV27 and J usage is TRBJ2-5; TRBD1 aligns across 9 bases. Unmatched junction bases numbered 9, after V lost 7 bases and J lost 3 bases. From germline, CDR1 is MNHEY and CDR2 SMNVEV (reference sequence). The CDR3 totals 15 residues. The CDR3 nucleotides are TGTGCCAGCAAAAGCCCGGGACAGGGAAAAGAGACCCAGTACTTC. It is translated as CASKSPGQGKETQYF.

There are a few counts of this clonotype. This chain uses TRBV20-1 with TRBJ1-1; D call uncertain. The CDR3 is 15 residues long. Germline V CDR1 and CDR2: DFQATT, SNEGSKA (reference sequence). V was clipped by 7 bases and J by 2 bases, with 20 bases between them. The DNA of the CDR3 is TGCAGTGTTCGCCTCCAGCCAAGCTCTAACACTGAAGCTTTCTTT. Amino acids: CSVRLQPSSNTEAFF.

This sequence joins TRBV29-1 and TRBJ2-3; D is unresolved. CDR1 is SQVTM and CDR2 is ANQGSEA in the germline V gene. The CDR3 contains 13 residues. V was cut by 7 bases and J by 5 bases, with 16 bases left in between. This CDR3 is CSAEAPPLDTQYF. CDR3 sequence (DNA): TGCAGCGCCGAAGCCCCTCCCCTAGATACGCAGTATTTT.

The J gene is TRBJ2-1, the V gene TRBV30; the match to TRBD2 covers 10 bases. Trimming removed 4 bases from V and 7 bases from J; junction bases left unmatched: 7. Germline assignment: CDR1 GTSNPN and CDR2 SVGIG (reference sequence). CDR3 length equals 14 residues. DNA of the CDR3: TGTGCCTGGAAGCGTCTAGCGGGAGAAAATGAGCAGTTCTTC. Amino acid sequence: CAWKRLAGENEQFF.

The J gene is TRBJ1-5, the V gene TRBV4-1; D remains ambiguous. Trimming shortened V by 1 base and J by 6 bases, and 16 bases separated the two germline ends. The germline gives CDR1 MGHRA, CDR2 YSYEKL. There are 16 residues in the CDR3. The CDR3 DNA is TGCGCCAGCAGCCAAGGTCTACTATCCCCCGGTCAGCCCCAGCATTTT. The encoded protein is CASSQGLLSPGQPQHF.

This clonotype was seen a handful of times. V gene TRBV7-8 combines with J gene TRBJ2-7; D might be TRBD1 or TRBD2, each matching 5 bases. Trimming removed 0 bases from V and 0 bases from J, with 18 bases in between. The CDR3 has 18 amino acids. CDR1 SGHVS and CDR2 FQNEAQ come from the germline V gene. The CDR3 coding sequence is TGTGCCAGCAGCTTAGCGGCTCTAGTAGGGGCGGGCTCCTACGAGCAGTACTTC. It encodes CASSLAALVGAGSYEQYF.

CDR3 region: CASSSRQGHGDEQFF. The CDR3 region has the DNA TGTGCCAGCAGTTCCCGACAGGGTCACGGGGATGAGCAGTTCTTC. This sequence joins TRBV27 and TRBJ2-1; TRBD1 agrees at 7 bases. Germline CDR1 MNHEY, CDR2 SMNVEV (reference sequence). V gave up 4 bases and J gave up 8 bases; unmatched junction bases: 11. The CDR3 covers 15 residues.